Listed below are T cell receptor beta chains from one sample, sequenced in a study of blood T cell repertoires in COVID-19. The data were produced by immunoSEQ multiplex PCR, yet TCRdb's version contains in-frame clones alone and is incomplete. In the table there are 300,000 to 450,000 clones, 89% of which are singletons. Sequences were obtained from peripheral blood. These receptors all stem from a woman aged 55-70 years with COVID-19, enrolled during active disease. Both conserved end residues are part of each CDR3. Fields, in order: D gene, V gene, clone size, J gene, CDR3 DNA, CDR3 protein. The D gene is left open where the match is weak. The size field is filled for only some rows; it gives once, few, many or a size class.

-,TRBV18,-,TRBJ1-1,TGTGCCAGCTCACCACCGAGGGAGGTCGGAGCTGAAGCTTTCTTT,CASSPPREVGAEAFF
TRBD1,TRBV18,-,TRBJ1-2,TGTGCCAGCTCACCAAAAGGACAGGGGGCGTATGGCTACACCTTC,CASSPKGQGAYGYTF
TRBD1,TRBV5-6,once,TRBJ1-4,TGTGCCAGCAGCTCGGAAGAAGACAGGGCCCGGTTACTGTTTTTT,CASSSEEDRARLLFF
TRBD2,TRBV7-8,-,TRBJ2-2,TGTGCCAGCAGCCCCCGACTAGCGGGGGCCAACACCGGGGAGCTGTTTTTT,CASSPRLAGANTGELFF
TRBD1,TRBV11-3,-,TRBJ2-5,TGTGCCAGCAGCTCTTGTTTTCCCGGGACAGGGAGAGGAAAGACCCAGTACTTC,CASSSCFPGTGRGKTQYF
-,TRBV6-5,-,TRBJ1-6,TGTGCCAGCATCACAGAGACGAATAATTCACCCCTCCACTTT,CASITETNNSPLHF
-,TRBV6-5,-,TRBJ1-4,TGTGCCAGCAGCAGGGGATCCCTCACTAATGAAAAACTGTTTTTT,CASSRGSLTNEKLFF
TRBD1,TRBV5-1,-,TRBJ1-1,TGCGCCAGCAGCCGACCTACAACGACAGGGGGCACTGAAGCTTTCTTT,CASSRPTTTGGTEAFF
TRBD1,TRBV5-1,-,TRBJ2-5,TGCGCCAGCAGCTTGATAGGACAGGGGGGAGAGACCCAGTACTTC,CASSLIGQGGETQYF
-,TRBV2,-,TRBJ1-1,TGTGCCAGCAGAAGGGGACAATACTCTGAAGCTTTCTTT,CASRRGQYSEAFF
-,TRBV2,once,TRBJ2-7,TGTGCCAGCAGACAGGGCTCCTACGAGCAGTACTTC,CASRQGSYEQYF
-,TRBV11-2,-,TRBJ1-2,TGTGCCAGCAGCCCTCGACAGGTTTGGGGCTACACCTTC,CASSPRQVWGYTF
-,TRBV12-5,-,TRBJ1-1,TGTGCTAGTGGGCGGATGGGAGGGAACACTGAAGCTTTCTTT,CASGRMGGNTEAFF
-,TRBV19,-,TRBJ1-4,TGTGCCAGTAGTATTTTGGGGGCATCGACTAATGAAAAACTGTTTTTT,CASSILGASTNEKLFF
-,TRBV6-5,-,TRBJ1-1,TGTGCCAGCAGTTACTCACGAGGTGACACTGAAGCTTTCTTT,CASSYSRGDTEAFF
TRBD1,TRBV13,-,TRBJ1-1,TGTGCCAGCAGCCCGGGGGGACAGGGGAACACTGAAGCTTTCTTT,CASSPGGQGNTEAFF
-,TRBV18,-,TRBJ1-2,TGTGCCAGCTCACCTCGAGAAGGGGATACGGGCTACACCTTC,CASSPREGDTGYTF
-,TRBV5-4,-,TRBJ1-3,TGTGCCAGCAGTTGGACAGAATTTGACACCATATATTTT,CASSWTEFDTIYF
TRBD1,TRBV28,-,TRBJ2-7,TGTGCCAGCACCAGGGGGCCAGGACCCTACGAGCAGTACTTC,CASTRGPGPYEQYF
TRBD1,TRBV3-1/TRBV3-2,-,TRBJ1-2,TGTGCCAGCAGAGGACAGGCTGGGGGAGGCTACACCTTC,CASRGQAGGGYTF
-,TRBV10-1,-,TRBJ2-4,TGCGCCAGCATACGGCCACCCCATAGCGGTGAAAGGGGCATTCAGTACTTC,CASIRPPHSGERGIQYF
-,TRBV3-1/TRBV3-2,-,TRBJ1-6,TGTGCCAGCAGCGAGGGGGTCTTCCAGAGCTCCTATAATTCACCCCTCCACTTT,CASSEGVFQSSYNSPLHF
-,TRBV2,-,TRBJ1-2,TGTGCCAGCAGTAACCGACGGTCTAAGGGGTATGGCTACACCTTC,CASSNRRSKGYGYTF
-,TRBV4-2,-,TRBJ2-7,TGTGCCAGCAGCCAAGGTCGAGGCGAGCAGTACTTC,CASSQGRGEQYF
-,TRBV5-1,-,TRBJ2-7,TGCGCCAGCGCCATCTCGGTTAAAGACGAGCGGTACTTC,CASAISVKDERYF
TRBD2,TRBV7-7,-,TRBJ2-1,TGTGCCAGCAGCTTAAGTGGGGGGGCCTACAATGAGCAGTTCTTC,CASSLSGGAYNEQFF
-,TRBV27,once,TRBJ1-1,TGTGCCATCGGAGACAGGAAGAACACTGAAGCTTTCTTT,CAIGDRKNTEAFF
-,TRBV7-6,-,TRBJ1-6,TGTGCCAGCAGTAAGCAGGGGTCCTATAATTCACCCCTCCACTTT,CASSKQGSYNSPLHF
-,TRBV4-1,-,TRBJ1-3,TGCGCCAGCAGCTTAACAGGTAGCTCTGGAAACACCATATATTTT,CASSLTGSSGNTIYF
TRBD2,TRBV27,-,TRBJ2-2,TGTGCCAGCAGTAATGGACTAGCGGGGGTCCTGTGGGGGACCGGGGAGCTGTTTTTT,CASSNGLAGVLWGTGELFF
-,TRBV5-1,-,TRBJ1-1,TGCGCCAGCAGCTTGGGCACCTCGCAGGCTGAAGCTTTCTTT,CASSLGTSQAEAFF
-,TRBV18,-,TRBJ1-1,TGTGCCAGCTCACCGGGACAGAACACTGAAGCTTTCTTT,CASSPGQNTEAFF